This is a list of T cell receptor beta chains from one sample in a study of blood T cell repertoires in COVID-19. Measured with immunoSEQ multiplex PCR; TCRdb has only the in-frame clones, and not every one. The repertoire holds under 200,000 clones, with approximately 84% as singletons. Sequenced: peripheral blood. The receptor set was obtained from a woman between 45 and 60 years old with COVID-19, enrolled during active disease. Each CDR3 is given with its conserved first and last residue. D genes are given only for firm matches. A row's size may be missing; if present it is once, few, many or a size class.

size	D	V	J	length	DNA	CDR3
NA	NA	TRBV6-5	TRBJ1-4	14	TGTGCCAGCACCCAATCGGTTAATGGTGAAAAACTGTTTTTT	CASTQSVNGEKLFF
NA	NA	TRBV29-1	TRBJ2-7	12	TGCAGCGTTGAGGTAGAATCCTACGAGCAGTACTTC	CSVEVESYEQYF
NA	TRBD1	TRBV3-1/TRBV3-2	TRBJ1-2	16	TGTGCCAGCAGCCTGGATTCGGGACAGGGACACTATGGCTACACCTTC	CASSLDSGQGHYGYTF
NA	NA	TRBV5-1	TRBJ2-5	14	TGCGCCAGCAGACAGACAGCGCACCAAGAGACCCAGTACTTC	CASRQTAHQETQYF
once	NA	TRBV28	TRBJ2-7	12	TGTGCCAGCAAGGACAGAACCTACGAGCAGTACTTC	CASKDRTYEQYF
few	NA	TRBV7-2	TRBJ1-1	15	TGTGCCAGCAGCTTAGGCAGGAACGTGAACACTGAAGCTTTCTTT	CASSLGRNVNTEAFF
NA	NA	TRBV11-2	TRBJ1-3	17	TGTGCCAGCAGCTTAGATCCCGGCAGGCCCTCTGGAAACACCATATATTTT	CASSLDPGRPSGNTIYF
once	NA	TRBV24-1	TRBJ1-2	16	TGTGCCACCAGTGATGCCGGCGGGGGGGCTAACTATGGCTACACCTTC	CATSDAGGGANYGYTF
many	NA	TRBV20-1	TRBJ1-4	11	TGCAGTGCTAGGGGGCAAGAAAAACTGTTTTTT	CSARGQEKLFF
NA	NA	TRBV7-9	TRBJ2-3	15	TGTGCCAGCAGACCCAGTGGGGGGGCCTCAGATACGCAGTATTTT	CASRPSGGASDTQYF
NA	TRBD1	TRBV5-4	TRBJ1-1	14	TGTGCCAGCAGCACCGGGACAGGGGGCACTGAAGCTTTCTTT	CASSTGTGGTEAFF
once	TRBD1	TRBV5-4	TRBJ1-2	15	TGTGCCAGCAGCTTTGGGGACAGAACGCTCTATGGCTACACCTTC	CASSFGDRTLYGYTF
once	NA	TRBV30	TRBJ1-5	13	TGTGCCTGTGGAGGTACAGCAAATCAGCCCCAGCATTTT	CACGGTANQPQHF
NA	TRBD2	TRBV3-1/TRBV3-2	TRBJ2-2	14	TGTGCCAGCAGGGGGGGGTTGAACACCGGGGAGCTGTTTTTT	CASRGGLNTGELFF
NA	TRBD1	TRBV11-3	TRBJ1-1	15	TGTGCCAGCAGCTCCTATACGGGACAGGACACTGAAGCTTTCTTT	CASSSYTGQDTEAFF
few	NA	TRBV4-2	TRBJ1-1	14	TGTGCCAGCAGCCAAGATCGGGGGAGGGCTGAAGCTTTCTTT	CASSQDRGRAEAFF
NA	NA	TRBV19	TRBJ1-6	13	TGTGCCAGTTCCGGGACACTAAATTCACCCCTCCACTTT	CASSGTLNSPLHF
NA	TRBD2	TRBV7-2	TRBJ2-7	18	TGTGCCAGCAGTACACCGTTCAGAGGAGCGGGGGGGGTCTACGAGCAGTACTTC	CASSTPFRGAGGVYEQYF